One and the same sample provided the 27 T cell receptor beta chains below, sequenced in a study of early T cells in non-severe SARS-CoV-2 infection. From the 5' RACE reads, TCRdb called clonotypes with MiXCR, one entry per CDR3 protein. The repertoire includes 26,000 or so distinct CDR3 sequences, about 4.5% of them detected once, and around 6% sits in the top ten. The sequenced sample was whole blood, obtained at baseline. These receptor sequences come from an adult who was a healthcare worker with PCR-confirmed SARS-CoV-2 infection or an uninfected control (not recorded which).

The chain couples TRBV7-8 to TRBJ2-3; a weak D match, TRBD2 (7 bases). This CDR3 has 15 amino acids. V lost 8 bases, J lost 2 bases, and 17 bases lay in between. CDR1 and CDR2 (germline): SGHVS, FQNEAQ. The CDR3 nucleotides are TGTGCCAGCTCGCTCGGGGGGCCCTCCACAGATACGCAGTATTTT. This gives the protein CASSLGGPSTDTQYF.

This clonotype qualifies as medium-sized. The J gene is TRBJ2-7, the V gene TRBV29-1, with TRBD1 matching over 7 bases. Per germline, CDR1 SQVTM and CDR2 ANQGSEA. The CDR3 consists of 13 residues. V lost 4 bases, J lost 0 bases, and 3 bases stayed unmatched. CDR3 in amino acids: CSVVQGPSYEQYF. In nucleotides, the CDR3 is TGCAGCGTTGTACAGGGGCCCTCCTACGAGCAGTACTTC.

This clonotype was counted many times. J is TRBJ2-3 and V is TRBV24-1; D gene unclear. The CDR3 has 12 amino acids. CDR1 KGHDR and CDR2 SFDVKD come from the germline V gene. V was pared by 7 bases and J by 2 bases, with 6 bases between. The CDR3 DNA reads as TGTGCCACCAGGGGAACCACAGATACGCAGTATTTT. This gives the protein CATRGTTDTQYF.

By its share, this clonotype is medium-sized. CDR3 sequence: CASSLPLGGGANEQFF. The CDR3 coding sequence is TGTGCCAGCAGTCTTCCCCTGGGCGGGGGGGCTAATGAGCAGTTCTTC. The V and J genes are TRBV27 and TRBJ2-1; 9 bases are shared with TRBD2. Looked up from germline, CDR1 is MNHEY and CDR2 is SMNVEV (reference sequence). The CDR3 covers 16 residues. With 5 bases clipped from V and 7 bases from J, the junction kept 12 bases outside the gene matches.

This clonotype was seen ten or more times. The J gene is TRBJ2-3, the V gene TRBV7-2; no clear D gene. The CDR3 extends over 12 amino acids. In germline, CDR1 is SGHTA, CDR2 FQGNSA. Deletions cut 5 bases from V and 4 bases from J, with 7 bases between. CDR3 sequence (DNA): TGTGCCAGCAGCAGCTTACCAGATACGCAGTATTTT. Translated, it gives CASSSLPDTQYF.

The chain is built from TRBV30 and TRBJ2-3; 7 bases match TRBD2. The germline V gene encodes CDR1 GTSNPN and CDR2 SVGIG (reference sequence). J was trimmed by 6 bases and V by 7 bases; bases with no gene match: 10. The CDR3 totals 13 residues. The CDR3 here is CASNKREGDTQYF. CDR3 sequence (DNA): TGTGCCTCTAACAAGAGGGAGGGGGATACGCAGTATTTT. Complete variable domain (other parts from reference TRBV30 and TRBJ2-3): SQTIHQWPATLVQPVGSPLSLECTVEGTSNPNLYWYRQAAGRGLQLLFYSVGIGQISSEVPQNLSASRPQDRQFILSSKKLLLSDSGFYLCASNKREGDTQYFGPGTRLTVL.

This clonotype was counted many times. The chain employs TRBV7-2 and TRBJ1-5; D perhaps matches TRBD1 (5 bases). Looked up from germline, CDR1 is SGHTA and CDR2 is FQGNSA. The length of the CDR3 is 15 residues. With 1 base removed from V and 5 bases from J, the gap between germline ends came to 12 bases. This chain's CDR3 is CASSLGSREHQPQHF. DNA of the CDR3: TGTGCCAGCAGCTTAGGTTCCAGGGAACATCAGCCCCAGCATTTT.

The chain is built from TRBV27 and TRBJ2-3, with 9 nucleotides matching TRBD2. Trimming cost V 9 bases and J 5 bases; bases outside gene matches: 9. Germline assignment: CDR1 MNHEY and CDR2 SMNVEV (reference sequence). This CDR3 contains 14 residues. The CDR3, as DNA: TGTGCCAGGATAGCGGGGGCCAGAGGAGATACGCAGTATTTT. Protein product: CARIAGARGDTQYF.

This clonotype was counted ten times or more. The chain employs TRBV10-1 and TRBJ1-1; D unresolved. Germline-derived CDR1 and CDR2 are WNHNN and SYGVQD (reference sequence). Between the trimmed V and J ends, which lost 4 bases and 1 base, there was a span of 13 bases. This CDR3 has 15 residues. CDR3 sequence: CASSVKRAPNTEAFF. Here the CDR3 DNA reads TGCGCCAGCAGTGTGAAAAGGGCCCCGAACACTGAAGCTTTCTTT.

The chain links TRBV19 to TRBJ1-6, with D uncertain. The germline CDR1 and CDR2 sequences are LNHDA and SQIVND (reference sequence). This CDR3 region has 21 residues. V was trimmed by 2 bases and J by 0 bases, leaving 23 bases between them. The CDR3 here is CASSIMVLMAGTSSYNSPLHF. The CDR3 DNA follows: TGTGCCAGTAGTATAATGGTCTTGATGGCAGGAACGAGCTCCTATAATTCACCCCTCCACTTT.

The V call is TRBV7-9, the J call TRBJ2-3, with D possibly TRBD1 on 5 matching bases. This CDR3 spans 13 amino acids. Germline CDR1 SEHNR, CDR2 FQNEAQ (reference sequence). Trimming shortened V by 6 bases and J by 4 bases, and 11 bases separated the two germline ends. The CDR3 DNA sequence: TGTGCCAGCAGTTTTACAGGTGCAGATACGCAGTATTTT. Protein sequence: CASSFTGADTQYF.

This clonotype was seen only a few times. The chain links TRBV5-5 to TRBJ2-6; D is unresolved. Trimming shortened V by 4 bases and J by 6 bases, and 5 bases separated the two germline ends. CDR3 size: 12 residues. Germline V lookup: CDR1 SGHKS, CDR2 YYEKEE (reference sequence). The CDR3 coding sequence is TGTGCCAGCAGCGCGGAGGCCAACGTCCTGACTTTC. Its protein product is CASSAEANVLTF.

For this clonotype: A much more abundant neighbour one base away suggests this may be a read error. The chain employs TRBV9 and TRBJ1-4; TRBD1 might be the D (5 bases). Germline V gene data show CDR1 as SGDLS and CDR2 as YYNGEE. This CDR3 has 15 residues. The CDR3 DNA is TGTGCCAGCAGCGTAGCGACAGCAACTAATGAAAAACCGTTTTTT. Its translation is CASSVATATNEKPFF.

The chain carries TRBV7-2 and TRBJ2-3, with D possibly TRBD2 on 6 matching bases. The CDR3 is made up of 13 amino acids. Deletions cut 5 bases from V and 6 bases from J, with 12 bases between. Germline CDR1 reads SGHTA; CDR2 reads FQGNSA. The CDR3 coding sequence is TGTGCCAGCAGCCTATGGGGGGTGGATACGCAGTATTTT. Its protein is CASSLWGVDTQYF.

This clonotype was detected only a few times. The V call is TRBV20-1, the J call TRBJ1-1; D might be TRBD1 (5 bases). V was shortened by 3 bases and J by 6 bases, with 5 bases between the two germline ends. Germline lookup yields CDR1 DFQATT and CDR2 SNEGSKA (reference sequence). This CDR3 has 10 residues. The CDR3: CSARGPEAFF. DNA of the CDR3: TGCAGTGCTAGGGGGCCTGAAGCTTTCTTT.

This clonotype was counted many times. The J gene is TRBJ2-3, the V gene TRBV20-1, with D unresolved. Germline V gene sequence: CDR1 DFQATT, CDR2 SNEGSKA (reference sequence). The CDR3 is made up of 13 amino acids. V shed 3 bases and J shed 1 base, with 8 bases lying between them. In nucleotides, the CDR3 is TGCAGTGCTAGCCAAGACCGCACAGATACGCAGTATTTT. This codes for CSASQDRTDTQYF.

This clonotype has a count of ten or more. This chain uses TRBV20-1 with TRBJ2-1; D assignment may be TRBD1 or TRBD2 (5 bases each). CDR3 length: 14 residues. The ends were cut back, 7 bases at V and 6 bases at J, with 19 bases in the middle. Germline loops: CDR1 DFQATT, CDR2 SNEGSKA (reference sequence). DNA for the CDR3: TGCAGTGTAACCCCTCAGGATGGGGGCAATGAGCAGTTCTTC. Translating it yields CSVTPQDGGNEQFF.

This sequence joins TRBV30 and TRBJ2-2, with D perhaps matching TRBD2 (6 bases). Germline CDR1 GTSNPN, CDR2 SVGIG (reference sequence). Deletions cut 4 bases from V and 5 bases from J, with 14 bases between. The CDR3 contains 14 residues. DNA for the CDR3: TGTGCCTGGACTACCGGGAGAGAGACCGGGGAGCTGTTTTTT. Translation gives CAWTTGRETGELFF.

This clonotype was counted ten times or more. V gene TRBV29-1 combines with J gene TRBJ1-1; D possibly corresponds to TRBD1 (6 bases). Between the trimmed V and J ends, which lost 6 bases and 1 base, there was a span of 12 bases. This CDR3 has 13 residues. Germline assignment: CDR1 SQVTM and CDR2 ANQGSEA. CDR3 region: CSVQRDTNTEAFF. The CDR3 nucleotides are TGCAGCGTGCAACGGGACACGAACACTGAAGCTTTCTTT.

This clonotype has a count of ten or more. CDR3 DNA: TGCAGTGCTAGTGAGGGGACAGAAAGAGAGACCCAGTACTTC. As protein: CSASEGTERETQYF. The rearrangement joins TRBV20-1 to TRBJ2-5; the match to TRBD1 covers 7 bases. J gave up 4 bases and V 3 bases, and 8 bases lay outside the gene matches. The CDR3 has 14 amino acids. The germline V gene encodes CDR1 DFQATT and CDR2 SNEGSKA (reference sequence).

This clonotype was counted ten times or more. Written as DNA, the CDR3 is TGTGCCAGCAGCGTAGGGACAGCTAATGAAAAACTGTTTTTT. Translated, it gives CASSVGTANEKLFF. This chain joins TRBV9 and TRBJ1-4, with D possibly TRBD1 on 6 matching bases. From germline, CDR1 is SGDLS and CDR2 YYNGEE. The CDR3 is 14 residues long. Trimming took 0 bases from V and 3 from J, leaving 6 bases between them.

There are many counts of this clonotype. This rearrangement joins TRBV12-3 or TRBV12-4 to TRBJ2-7; no clear D gene. CDR3 length equals 14 residues. The V end was cut by 6 bases, the J end by 2 bases, with 14 bases between. The CDR3 sequence is CASRLSETPYEQYF. CDR3 DNA: TGTGCCAGCAGGCTTTCGGAGACACCCTACGAGCAGTACTTC.

This clonotype was detected many times. The chain couples TRBV6-1 to TRBJ2-7; D is unresolved. CDR3 length: 15 residues. The germline V gene encodes CDR1 MNHNS and CDR2 SASEGT. V was pared by 2 bases and J by 3 bases, with 14 bases between. CDR3 nucleotides: TGTGCCAGCAGTGAAAACGATCTAGTGATCTACGAGCAGTACTTC. Translated, it gives CASSENDLVIYEQYF.

At least ten counts were recorded for this clonotype. The J gene is TRBJ2-1, the V gene TRBV14; possibly TRBD2 for D (6 bases). This CDR3 has 15 amino acids. Trimming cost V 4 bases and J 3 bases, with 13 bases left between them. CDR1 is SGHDN, CDR2 FVKESK, per germline. The DNA of the CDR3 is TGTGCCAGCAGCCTCGAGCGGGTACTCTACAATGAGCAGTTCTTC. The encoded protein is CASSLERVLYNEQFF.

This clonotype was seen many times. This sequence joins TRBV5-4 and TRBJ2-3; 8 bases line up with TRBD2. J was trimmed by 2 bases and V by 4 bases; bases with no gene match: 6. The CDR3 is 15 residues long. Germline CDR1 and CDR2: SGHNT and YYREEE (reference sequence). DNA of the CDR3: TGTGCCAGCAGCCGAAGCGGGGGTCCCACAGATACGCAGTATTTT. It is translated as CASSRSGGPTDTQYF.

This clonotype was found many times. The chain is built from TRBV12-3 or TRBV12-4 and TRBJ2-1; 10 nucleotides line up with TRBD2. J lost 0 bases, V lost 6 bases, and 11 bases had no gene match. The CDR3 totals 18 residues. The CDR3 DNA sequence: TGTGCCAGCAGCACCGGGACTAGCGTAGATATCTCCTACAATGAGCAGTTCTTC. Residues: CASSTGTSVDISYNEQFF.

V usage is TRBV11-1 and J usage is TRBJ2-5; 9 nucleotides align to TRBD2. Germline-derived CDR1 and CDR2 are SGHAT and FQDESV (reference sequence). The V segment lost 5 bases and the J segment 5 bases; nucleotides outside the gene matches: 12. This CDR3 has 16 amino acids. The CDR3 DNA is TGTGCCAGCAGCCCTCCCCCGACTAGCGGCATGGAGACCCAGTACTTC. Encoded protein: CASSPPPTSGMETQYF.